These 5 T cell receptor beta chains came from one sample sequenced in a study of shared clonotypes between healthy human individuals. The assay was immunoSEQ multiplex PCR, and TCRdb's table has in-frame clones only and misses some. The sample contains about 2.4 million clones, approximately 94% of which appear only once. The specimen sequenced was naive CD4+ T cells sorted from blood. Subset reported: CD45RA+ positively selected. All receptors derive from a man younger than 30 in good health.

The V gene is TRBV5-6, the J gene TRBJ2-2; D possibly corresponds to TRBD1 (5 bases). V lost 4 bases, J lost 2 bases, and 18 bases lay in between. The CDR3 has 17 residues. Germline-derived CDR1 and CDR2 are SGHDT and YYEEEE. CDR3 region: CASSPGHRSRNTGELFF. The CDR3 nucleotides are TGTGCCAGCAGCCCTGGACACCGGTCCCGCAACACCGGGGAGCTGTTTTTT.

This chain joins TRBV30 and TRBJ2-1; no clear D. This CDR3 contains 11 residues. V was trimmed by 3 bases and J by 8 bases, leaving 8 bases between them. Germline assignment: CDR1 GTSNPN and CDR2 SVGIG (reference sequence). CDR3 in amino acids: CAWRAYHEQFF. CDR3 DNA: TGTGCCTGGAGGGCTTACCATGAGCAGTTCTTC.

A word on this clone: Distinct nucleotide sequences in the sample also encode this CDR3. The chain joins TRBV30 to TRBJ1-4; D perhaps matches TRBD1 (6 bases). Per germline, CDR1 GTSNPN and CDR2 SVGIG (reference sequence). Trimming stripped 0 bases from V and 2 bases from J, with 10 bases between. This CDR3 spans 15 amino acids. CDR3 nucleotide sequence: TGTGCCTGGAGTGTAAGGGGGGGCACTAATGAAAAACTGTTTTTT. This codes for CAWSVRGGTNEKLFF.

The V call is TRBV10-1, the J call TRBJ2-7; 11 positions match TRBD2. Per the germline V gene, CDR1 is WNHNN and CDR2 is SYGVQD (reference sequence). V dropped 6 bases and J dropped 2; count of bases not matched to a gene: 6. The CDR3 extends over 15 amino acids. The CDR3 nucleotides read TGCGCCAGCAGCTCCGGGACTAGCGGCACCTACGAGCAGTACTTC. Residues: CASSSGTSGTYEQYF.

Details on this clone: The same CDR3 arises from other DNA sequences in this sample as well. The chain uses TRBV5-4 and TRBJ1-3; the D gene is possibly TRBD1 (5 bases). The V end lost 0 bases, the J end lost 0 bases, and 7 bases lay between the germline ends. This CDR3 region has 15 residues. CDR1 is SGHNT and CDR2 is YYREEE in the germline V gene (reference sequence). For the CDR3, the DNA is TGTGCCAGCAGCTTGGTTGGGGCCTCTGGAAACACCATATATTTT. Encoded protein: CASSLVGASGNTIYF.